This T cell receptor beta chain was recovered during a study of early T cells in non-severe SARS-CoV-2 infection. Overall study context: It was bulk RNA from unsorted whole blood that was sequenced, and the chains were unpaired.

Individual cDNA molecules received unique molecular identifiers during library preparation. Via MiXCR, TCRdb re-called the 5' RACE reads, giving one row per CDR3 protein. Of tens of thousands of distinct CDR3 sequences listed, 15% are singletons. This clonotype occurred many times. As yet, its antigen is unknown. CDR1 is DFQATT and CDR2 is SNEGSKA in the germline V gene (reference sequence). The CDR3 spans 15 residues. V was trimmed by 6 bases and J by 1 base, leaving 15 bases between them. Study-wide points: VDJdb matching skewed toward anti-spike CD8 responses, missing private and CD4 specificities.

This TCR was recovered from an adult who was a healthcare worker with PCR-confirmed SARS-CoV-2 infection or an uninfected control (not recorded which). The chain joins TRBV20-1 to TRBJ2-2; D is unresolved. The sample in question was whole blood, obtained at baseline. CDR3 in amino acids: CSAGNRLQNTGELFF. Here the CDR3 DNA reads TGCAGTGCGGGAAATCGTCTACAGAACACCGGGGAGCTGTTTTTT.